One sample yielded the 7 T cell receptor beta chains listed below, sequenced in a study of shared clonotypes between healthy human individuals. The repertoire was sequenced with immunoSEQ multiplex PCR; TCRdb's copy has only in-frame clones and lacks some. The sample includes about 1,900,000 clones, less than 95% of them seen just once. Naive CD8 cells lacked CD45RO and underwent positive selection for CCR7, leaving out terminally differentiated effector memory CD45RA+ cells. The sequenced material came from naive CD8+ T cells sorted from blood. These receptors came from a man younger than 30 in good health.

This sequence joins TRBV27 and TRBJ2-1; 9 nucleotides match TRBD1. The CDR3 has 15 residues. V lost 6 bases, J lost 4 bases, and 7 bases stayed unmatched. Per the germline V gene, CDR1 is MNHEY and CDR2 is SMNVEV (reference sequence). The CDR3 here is CASRSGTGIYNEQFF. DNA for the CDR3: TGTGCCAGCAGGTCCGGGACAGGGATATACAATGAGCAGTTCTTC.

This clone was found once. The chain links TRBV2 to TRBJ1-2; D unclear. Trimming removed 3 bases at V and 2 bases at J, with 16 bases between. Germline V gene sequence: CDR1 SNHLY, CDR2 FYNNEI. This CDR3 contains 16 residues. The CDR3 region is CASSESGLVGNYGYTF. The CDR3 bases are TGTGCCAGCAGTGAGTCGGGATTGGTGGGGAACTATGGCTACACCTTC.

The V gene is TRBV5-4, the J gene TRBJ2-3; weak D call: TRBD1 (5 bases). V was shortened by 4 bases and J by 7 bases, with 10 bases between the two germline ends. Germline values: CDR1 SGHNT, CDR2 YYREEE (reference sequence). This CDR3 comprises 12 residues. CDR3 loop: CASSGALNTQYF. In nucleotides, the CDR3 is TGTGCCAGCAGCGGGGCACTCAATACGCAGTATTTT. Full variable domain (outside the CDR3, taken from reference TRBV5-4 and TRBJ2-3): ETGVTQSPTHLIKTRGQQVTLRCSSQSGHNTVSWYQQALGQGPQFIFQYYREEENGRGNFPPRFSGLQFPNYSSELNVNALELDDSALYLCASSGALNTQYFGPGTRLTVL.

DNA for the CDR3: TGTGCCTGGAGTGTAATGTCCGAAGCCAAAAACATTCAGTACTTC. Its translation is CAWSVMSEAKNIQYF. The rearrangement uses TRBV30 and TRBJ2-4; D is undetermined. The germline gives CDR1 GTSNPN, CDR2 SVGIG (reference sequence). This CDR3 is 15 amino acids long. V lost 0 bases to trimming and J lost 0 bases, with 9 bases between them. Variable domain in full (rest from reference TRBV30 and TRBJ2-4): SQTIHQWPATLVQPVGSPLSLECTVEGTSNPNLYWYRQAAGRGLQLLFYSVGIGQISSEVPQNLSASRPQDRQFILSSKKLLLSDSGFYLCAWSVMSEAKNIQYFGAGTRLSVL.

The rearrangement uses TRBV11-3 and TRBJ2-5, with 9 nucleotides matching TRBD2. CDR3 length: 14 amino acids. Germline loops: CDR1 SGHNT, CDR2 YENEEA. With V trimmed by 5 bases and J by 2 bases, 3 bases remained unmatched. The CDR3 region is CASSRGGEQETQYF. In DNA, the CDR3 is TGTGCCAGCAGCCGCGGGGGGGAACAAGAGACCCAGTACTTC.

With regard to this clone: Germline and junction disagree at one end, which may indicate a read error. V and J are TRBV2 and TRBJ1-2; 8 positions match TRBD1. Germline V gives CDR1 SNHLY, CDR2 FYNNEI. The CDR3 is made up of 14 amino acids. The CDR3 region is CASSEGQGLHGYTF. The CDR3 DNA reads TGTGCCAGCAGCGAAGGACAGGGTCTCCATGGCTACACCTTC. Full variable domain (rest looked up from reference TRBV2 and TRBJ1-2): EPEVTQTPSHQVTQMGQEVILRCVPISNHLYFYWYRQILGQKVEFLVSFYNNEISEKSEIFDDQFSVERPDGSNFTLKIRSTKLEDSAMYFCASSEGQGLHGYTFGSGTRLTVV.

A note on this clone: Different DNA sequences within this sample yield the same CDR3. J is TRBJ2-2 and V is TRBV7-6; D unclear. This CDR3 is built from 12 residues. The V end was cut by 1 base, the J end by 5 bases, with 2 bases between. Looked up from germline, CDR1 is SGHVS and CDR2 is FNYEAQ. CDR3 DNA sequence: TGTGCCAGCAGCTTAGGTACCGGGGAGCTGTTTTTT. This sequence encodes CASSLGTGELFF.